These 20 T cell receptor beta chains originate from one sample sequenced in a study of siplizumab effects on memory and regulatory T cells. Only in-frame clones appear in the TCRdb table, and some are missing; sequencing was by immunoSEQ multiplex PCR. This table holds about 100,000 clones, about 95% found once. The source material was non-Treg CD4+ T cells sorted from blood. All receptors come from a human donor in good health.

This chain uses TRBV11-3 with TRBJ2-5, with D unclear. The CDR3 contains 15 residues. V dropped 1 base and J dropped 4 bases, with 13 bases sitting between them. The germline CDR1 and CDR2 sequences are SGHNT and YENEEA. The CDR3 spells CASSLGLNKAETQYF. The DNA for the CDR3 is TGTGCCAGCAGCTTAGGGTTAAACAAAGCAGAGACCCAGTACTTC.

The chain employs TRBV6-1 and TRBJ1-5, with a tentative D call TRBD1 (6 bases). Germline V gene data show CDR1 as MNHNS and CDR2 as SASEGT. CDR3 length equals 15 residues. Trimming cost V 4 bases and J 7 bases, with 17 bases left between them. CDR3 coding DNA: TGTGCCAGCAGTGGGGATACCAGGGGTCTGCAGCCCCAGCATTTT. It yields the protein CASSGDTRGLQPQHF.

V is TRBV7-8 and J is TRBJ2-2, with unresolved D. The CDR3 has 16 residues. Germline assignment: CDR1 SGHVS and CDR2 FQNEAQ. Trimming took 1 base from V and 0 from J, leaving 9 bases between them. The CDR3 nucleotides are TGTGCCAGCAGCTTAGGAAGTTGGACGAACACCGGGGAGCTGTTTTTT. This translates into CASSLGSWTNTGELFF.

The gene calls are TRBV27 and TRBJ2-5; 7 nucleotides line up with TRBD1. The J segment lost 1 base and the V segment lost 2 bases, leaving 22 bases of the junction unmatched. Looked up from germline, CDR1 is MNHEY and CDR2 is SMNVEV (reference sequence). The CDR3 is 21 amino acids. CDR3 residues: CASSLPTVLYWTGTSQETQYF. The CDR3 region has the DNA TGTGCCAGCAGTTTACCCACCGTCTTATATTGGACAGGAACATCCCAAGAGACCCAGTACTTC.

The V and J genes are TRBV6-1 and TRBJ2-3; D ambiguous. There are 12 residues in the CDR3. The germline V and J ends were trimmed by 7 bases and 3 bases, with 8 bases remaining between them. From germline, CDR1 is MNHNS and CDR2 SASEGT. CDR3 sequence reads: CASTLRTDTQYF. The CDR3 DNA reads as TGTGCCAGCACCCTACGGACAGATACGCAGTATTTT.

The chain combines TRBV18 with TRBJ2-3; no clear D gene. This CDR3 has 11 residues. Germline CDR1 reads KGHSH; CDR2 reads LQKENI. V was clipped by 8 bases and J by 4 bases, with 7 bases between them. CDR3 residues: CASALSDTQYF. As DNA, the CDR3 is TGTGCCAGCGCACTGTCAGATACGCAGTATTTT.

The chain carries TRBV5-6 and TRBJ1-1; the D gene is possibly TRBD1 (6 bases). Germline V gene data show CDR1 as SGHDT and CDR2 as YYEEEE. V dropped 2 bases and J dropped 4 bases, with 12 bases sitting between them. The CDR3 sequence is 14 residues long. CDR3 residues: CASSFPDSSTEAFF. The CDR3 nucleotides read TGTGCCAGCAGCTTTCCGGACAGTAGCACTGAAGCTTTCTTT. Together with reference TRBV5-6 and TRBJ1-1, the CDR3 gives the full variable domain: DAGVTQSPTHLIKTRGQQVTLRCSPKSGHDTVSWYQQALGQGPQFIFQYYEEEERQRGNFPDRFSGHQFPNYSSELNVNALLLGDSALYLCASSFPDSSTEAFFGQGTRLTVV.

The chain employs TRBV11-2 and TRBJ1-2; 12 nucleotides match TRBD1. CDR1 and CDR2 (germline): SGHAT, FQNNGV. V lost 5 bases and J lost 6; bases outside the gene matches: 4. The CDR3 is 14 residues long. The DNA of the CDR3 is TGTGCCAGCAGCCCGGGGACAGGGGGCCATGGCTACACCTTC. Translating gives CASSPGTGGHGYTF.

This chain uses TRBV5-1 with TRBJ2-2, with D perhaps matching TRBD1 (6 bases). Germline-derived CDR1 and CDR2 are SGHRS and YFSETQ. The CDR3 consists of 16 residues. V dropped 3 bases and J dropped 7 bases, with 19 bases sitting between them. Here the CDR3 reads CASSYLQGPEGGELFF. The CDR3 DNA follows: TGCGCCAGCAGCTACTTACAGGGTCCTGAGGGCGGGGAGCTGTTTTTT.

The rearrangement joins TRBV19 to TRBJ2-7, with a possible D match to TRBD1 (5 bases). Germline CDR1 LNHDA, CDR2 SQIVND (reference sequence). The germline V and J ends were trimmed by 5 bases and 6 bases, with 17 bases remaining between them. This CDR3 region has 14 residues. This CDR3 reads CASSEAGLVGEQYF. CDR3 bases: TGTGCCAGTAGTGAAGCAGGGTTAGTAGGCGAGCAGTACTTC.

The chain employs TRBV2 and TRBJ2-3, with D perhaps being TRBD1 or TRBD2 (5 bases each). Germline V lookup: CDR1 SNHLY, CDR2 FYNNEI. V was cut by 6 bases and J by 9 bases, with 13 bases left in between. The CDR3 length is 12 residues. CDR3 nucleotides: TGTGCCAGCAGGGGGGAGAGTTACACGCAGTATTTT. Its translation: CASRGESYTQYF.

This chain joins TRBV7-3 and TRBJ2-3, with D possibly being TRBD2 (6 bases). This CDR3 region has 13 residues. V was pared by 4 bases and J by 6 bases, with 11 bases between. Germline CDR1 and CDR2: SGHTA and FQGTGA. The CDR3 DNA follows: TGTGCCAGCAGCTCTATCGGGGGTGATACGCAGTATTTT. This gives the protein CASSSIGGDTQYF.

The J gene is TRBJ2-3, the V gene TRBV5-1; 7 nucleotides match TRBD1. The CDR3 extends over 13 amino acids. With 0 bases clipped from V and 8 bases from J, the junction kept 3 bases outside the gene matches. In germline, CDR1 is SGHRS, CDR2 YFSETQ. The CDR3 region has the DNA TGCGCCAGCAGCTTGGCGGGACAGAGTACGCAGTATTTT. Translated, it gives CASSLAGQSTQYF.

The rearrangement joins TRBV6-5 to TRBJ1-5; weak D call: TRBD1 (6 bases). V was cut by 7 bases and J by 3 bases, with 10 bases left in between. Per germline, CDR1 MNHEY and CDR2 SVGAGI. CDR3 length: 13 amino acids. The CDR3 region has the DNA TGTGCCAGCAAGTCAGGGGACAATCAGCCCCAGCATTTT. Its protein is CASKSGDNQPQHF.

The chain has TRBV10-1 and TRBJ2-5; D unresolved. The germline V and J ends were trimmed by 3 bases and 5 bases, with 16 bases remaining between them. Per the germline V gene, CDR1 is WNHNN and CDR2 is SYGVQD (reference sequence). This CDR3 region has 15 residues. The CDR3 region is CASSDTRASRETQYF. The CDR3 nucleotides read TGCGCCAGCAGTGACACTCGGGCTTCGAGGGAGACCCAGTACTTC.

The genes are TRBV6-1 and TRBJ2-5, with D possibly being TRBD1 (5 bases). CDR3 length: 13 residues. Trimming cost V 11 bases and J 0 bases, with 13 bases left between them. The germline V gene encodes CDR1 MNHNS and CDR2 SASEGT. In DNA form, the CDR3 reads TGTGCCTGTAGATGGGGCAACCAAGAGACCCAGTACTTC. Residues: CACRWGNQETQYF.

V usage is TRBV5-1 and J usage is TRBJ2-4; weak D call: TRBD1 (6 bases). The V and J ends lost 3 bases and 8 bases respectively, with 15 bases between them. This CDR3 has 14 residues. Germline V gene lookup returns CDR1 SGHRS and CDR2 YFSETQ. The CDR3 sequence: CASSYDRLGDIQYF. The CDR3 region has the DNA TGCGCCAGCAGCTATGACAGGTTAGGGGACATTCAGTACTTC.

The chain recombines TRBV27 with TRBJ2-7; the D gene is possibly TRBD1 (6 bases). V lost 6 bases and J lost 3, with 15 bases in between. This CDR3 is 14 amino acids long. From germline, CDR1 is MNHEY and CDR2 SMNVEV (reference sequence). The CDR3 DNA sequence: TGTGCCAGCAGCAAAAAGGAGGACAGCTACGAGCAGTACTTC. Encoded protein: CASSKKEDSYEQYF.

This chain joins TRBV11-2 and TRBJ2-2; TRBD2 might be the D (7 bases). V gave up 3 bases and J gave up 4 bases, with 9 bases separating them. The CDR3 has 14 residues. Germline V gene sequence: CDR1 SGHAT, CDR2 FQNNGV. CDR3 sequence reads: CASSLRGRTGELFF. For the CDR3, the DNA is TGTGCCAGCAGCTTGCGGGGGCGCACCGGGGAGCTGTTTTTT.

V gene TRBV7-3 combines with J gene TRBJ2-5, with D uncertain. V was trimmed by 5 bases and J by 1 base, leaving 8 bases between them. From germline, CDR1 is SGHTA and CDR2 FQGTGA. The CDR3 extends over 13 amino acids. The CDR3 here is CASSQTGQETQYF. CDR3 DNA sequence: TGTGCCAGCAGCCAAACGGGCCAAGAGACCCAGTACTTC.